This TCR beta chain was sequenced during a study of blood T cell repertoires in COVID-19. The wider study: Acute and convalescent COVID-19 samples came from the United States, Italy and Spain. Sample material is recorded as cDNA or gDNA derived from T cells, B-cell-depleted T cells, or PBMCs.

CDR3 length: 15 amino acids. Germline CDR1 reads MDHEN; CDR2 reads SYDVKM. V trimming: 1 base; J trimming: 7 bases; junction bases outside the gene matches: 5. The table came from immunoSEQ multiplex PCR; TCRdb's copy has only in-frame clones and leaves some out. The repertoire holds approximately 200,000 clones, 88% seen once, with around 4% in the top ten. The sequence was obtained from a woman aged 25 to 39 with acute or convalescent COVID-19. The genes are TRBV28 and TRBJ2-1; TRBD2 matches 9 bases. Material for sequencing was peripheral blood. CDR3 in amino acids: CASSLSAGGRNEQFF. CDR3 DNA: TGTGCCAGCAGTTTATCGGCGGGAGGGAGGAATGAGCAGTTCTTC.